One and the same sample provided the 3 T cell receptor beta chains below, sequenced in a study of cytomegalovirus exposure and HLA in healthy donors. The primer mix had 60 Vbeta and 13 Jbeta primers. The method was immunoSEQ multiplex PCR; TCRdb's version includes in-frame clones alone and lacks a portion of them. The data hold roughly 100,000 clones, with 75% to 90% observed a single time. Sample: PBMCs. The receptors come from a man aged 30-40 years in good health and CMV-seropositive.

This chain links TRBV19 with TRBJ1-3, with 7 bases lining up with TRBD1. This CDR3 region has 15 residues. V lost 4 bases, J lost 0 bases, and 3 bases stayed unmatched. Germline CDR1 reads LNHDA; CDR2 reads SQIVND (reference sequence). This CDR3 reads CASSKGGFSGNTIYF. CDR3 nucleotide sequence: TGTGCCAGTAGTAAAGGGGGCTTCTCTGGAAACACCATATATTTT.

V gene TRBV5-1 combines with J gene TRBJ2-5; 11 bases agree with TRBD2. Per the germline V gene, CDR1 is SGHRS and CDR2 is YFSETQ. V lost 5 bases and J lost 5; bases outside the gene matches: 5. The length of the CDR3 is 14 residues. Here the CDR3 DNA reads TGCGCCAGCAGGGTAGCGGGGGGGATGGAGACCCAGTACTTC. This translates into CASRVAGGMETQYF.

The V call is TRBV5-1, the J call TRBJ2-5; the match to TRBD1 covers 9 bases. The CDR3 runs to 13 residues. J lost 4 bases, V lost 4 bases, and 2 bases had no gene match. Germline V gene data show CDR1 as SGHRS and CDR2 as YFSETQ. The CDR3 sequence: CASSAQGAETQYF. The CDR3 DNA is TGCGCCAGCAGCGCACAGGGGGCAGAGACCCAGTACTTC. Drawing the rest from reference TRBV5-1 and TRBJ2-5, the complete variable domain is KAGVTQTPRYLIKTRGQQVTLSCSPISGHRSVSWYQQTPGQGLQFLFEYFSETQRNKGNFPGRFSGRQFSNSRSEMNVSTLELGDSALYLCASSAQGAETQYFGPGTRLLVL.